This T cell receptor (beta chain) was identified during a study of blood T cell repertoires in COVID-19. Background on the study: The analysed material was cDNA or gDNA that came from T cells, B-cell-depleted T cells, or PBMCs.

The method was immunoSEQ multiplex PCR; TCRdb's version includes in-frame clones alone and lacks a portion of them. The table includes approximately 220,000 clones, approximately 90% detected once. The cohort comprised adults aged about 18 to 90 years residing in 20 to 25 US areas. Which cohort a participant joined came from the clinical history participants gave. What the recovered Cohort 3 donors had was two negative PCRs, clearance, or symptom resolution. This CDR3 spans 15 amino acids. Germline V gene data show CDR1 as WSHSY and CDR2 as SAAADI. Trimming pared 0 bases from V and 6 bases from J, leaving 15 bases between.

V is TRBV10-2 and J is TRBJ2-7; the D gene is possibly TRBD2 (6 bases). The source of this sequence is a man younger than 40 who had recovered from COVID-19. Sequenced material: PBMCs or T cells enriched from blood (not recorded which). CDR3 nucleotide sequence: TGCGCCAGCAGTGAGTCGAGTCTCGGGGGTGGCGAGCAGTACTTC. It is translated as CASSESSLGGGEQYF.